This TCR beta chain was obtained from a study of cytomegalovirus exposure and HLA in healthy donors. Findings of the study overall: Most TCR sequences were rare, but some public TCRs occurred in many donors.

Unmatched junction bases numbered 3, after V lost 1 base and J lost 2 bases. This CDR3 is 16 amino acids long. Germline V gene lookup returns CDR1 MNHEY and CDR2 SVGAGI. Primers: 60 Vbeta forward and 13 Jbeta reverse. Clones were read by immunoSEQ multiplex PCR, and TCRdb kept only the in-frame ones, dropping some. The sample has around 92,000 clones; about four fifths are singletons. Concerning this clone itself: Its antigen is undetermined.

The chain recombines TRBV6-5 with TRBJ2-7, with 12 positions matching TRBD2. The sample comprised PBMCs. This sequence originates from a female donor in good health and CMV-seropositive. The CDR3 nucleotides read TGTGCCAGCAGTTACTTGGCTAGCGGGGGGGCCTACGAGCAGTACTTC. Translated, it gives CASSYLASGGAYEQYF.